Described below is a single T cell receptor beta chain sequence and its context. In the authors' methods: By means of reference gene primer amplification, nucleated cell counts were estimated. Some clones are missing from TCRdb's copy, which holds only in-frame ones; the method was immunoSEQ multiplex PCR. V and J calls and clone size are copied from that table; D and trimming were computed from the DNA. The sample has about 480,000 clones, around 89% seen once. These data belong to a study of blood T cell repertoires in COVID-19. As for the study in general: The study drew acute and convalescent COVID-19 samples from the United States, Italy and Spain. PBMCs, B-cell-depleted T cells, or T cells were the source of the cDNA or gDNA that made up the material.

The CDR3 sequence is 12 residues long. V shed 7 bases and J shed 0 bases, with 10 bases lying between them. Germline lookup yields CDR1 GTSNPN and CDR2 SVGIG (reference sequence). Patients of the Seattle cohort, enrolled during active infection, were followed longitudinally. The TCR was taken from a woman aged 50 to 60 with COVID-19, enrolled during active disease. Source material: peripheral blood. The chain recombines TRBV30 with TRBJ2-7; tentative D call: TRBD1 (5 bases). CDR3 bases: TGTGCCTCTGCGACAGCCTCCTACGAGCAGTACTTC. Protein product: CASATASYEQYF. Together with reference TRBV30 and TRBJ2-7, the CDR3 gives the full variable domain: SQTIHQWPATLVQPVGSPLSLECTVEGTSNPNLYWYRQAAGRGLQLLFYSVGIGQISSEVPQNLSASRPQDRQFILSSKKLLLSDSGFYLCASATASYEQYFGPGTRLTVT.